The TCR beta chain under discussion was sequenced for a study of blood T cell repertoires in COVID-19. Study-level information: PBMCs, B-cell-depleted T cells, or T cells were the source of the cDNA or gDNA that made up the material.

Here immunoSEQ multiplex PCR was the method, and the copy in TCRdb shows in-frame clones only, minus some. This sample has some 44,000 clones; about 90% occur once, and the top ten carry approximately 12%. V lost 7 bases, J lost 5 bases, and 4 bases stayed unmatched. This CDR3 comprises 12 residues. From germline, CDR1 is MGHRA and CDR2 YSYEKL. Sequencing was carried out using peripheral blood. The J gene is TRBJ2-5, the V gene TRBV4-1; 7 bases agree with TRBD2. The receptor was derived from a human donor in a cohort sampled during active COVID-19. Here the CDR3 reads CASTGGNETQYF. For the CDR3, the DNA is TGCGCCAGCACCGGGGGGAATGAGACCCAGTACTTC.